The 20 T cell receptor beta chains given below trace back to one sample, sequenced in a study of T-cell memory formation after mild COVID-19. Each CDR3 protein is one row after TCRdb ran MiXCR on the 5' RACE reads. This sample carries 400,000 to 450,000 distinct CDR3 sequences, approximately 18% of them seen once, and the ten largest clones take 20% to 25%. The specimen was PBMCs or a T cell subset sorted from them (not recorded which). The origin of the receptors is a man aged 18 to 29 who had mild COVID-19 (a few samples of this study predate the infection). Cell type and time point are not known.

V usage is TRBV4-1 and J usage is TRBJ1-4; possibly TRBD1 for D (5 bases). The CDR3 contains 12 residues. Germline V gene lookup returns CDR1 MGHRA and CDR2 YSYEKL. Trimming took 8 bases from V and 11 from J, leaving 15 bases between them. CDR3 DNA: TGCGCCAGCTCTGGGGCAATGCAGAAACTGTTTTTT. Translated: CASSGAMQKLFF.

The chain couples TRBV7-3 to TRBJ2-6; no definite D call. V dropped 5 bases and J dropped 2 bases, with 10 bases sitting between them. The CDR3 is made up of 15 amino acids. CDR1 is SGHTA, CDR2 FQGTGA, per germline. CDR3 region: CASSPLRTGANVLTF. The CDR3 coding sequence is TGTGCCAGCAGCCCCCTAAGGACTGGGGCCAACGTCCTGACTTTC. The full variable domain, with the rest looked up from reference TRBV7-3 and TRBJ2-6, is GAGVSQTPSNKVTEKGKYVELRCDPISGHTALYWYRQSLGQGPEFLIYFQGTGAADDSGLPNDRFFAVRPEGSVSTLKIQRTERGDSAVYLCASSPLRTGANVLTFGAGSRLTVL.

This clonotype was found a few times. The gene calls are TRBV18 and TRBJ2-3; D is ambiguous. This CDR3 has 13 amino acids. Germline CDR1 KGHSH, CDR2 LQKENI. V gave up 0 bases and J gave up 5 bases, with 6 bases separating them. The CDR3 spells CASSPPVGDTQYF. The CDR3, as DNA: TGTGCCAGCTCACCACCGGTTGGAGATACGCAGTATTTT.

This clonotype was observed a handful of times. The gene calls are TRBV20-1 and TRBJ2-7; 10 bases are shared with TRBD2. V was pared by 0 bases and J by 6 bases, with 11 bases of the junction left unmatched. This CDR3 is 16 amino acids long. Germline lookup yields CDR1 DFQATT and CDR2 SNEGSKA (reference sequence). In DNA, the CDR3 is TGCAGTGCTAGAGATCAGCTAGCGGGGGCGATGGGCGAGCAGTACGTC. Its translation: CSARDQLAGAMGEQYV.

This clonotype was seen only a few times. V is TRBV7-9 and J is TRBJ2-2; D possibly corresponds to TRBD1 (6 bases). The CDR3 contains 12 residues. Germline V gives CDR1 SEHNR, CDR2 FQNEAQ (reference sequence). Trimming pared 6 bases from V and 6 bases from J, leaving 8 bases between. This CDR3 reads CASREGAGELFF. DNA of the CDR3: TGTGCCAGCAGAGAGGGGGCCGGGGAGCTGTTTTTT. Supplemented by reference TRBV7-9 and TRBJ2-2, the full variable domain reads DTGVSQNPRHKITKRGQNVTFRCDPISEHNRLYWYRQTLGQGPEFLTYFQNEAQLEKSRLLSDRFSAERPKGSFSTLEIQRTEQGDSAMYLCASREGAGELFFGEGSRLTVL.

This clonotype was counted between two and nine times. The chain has TRBV4-3 and TRBJ2-2; 10 nucleotides agree with TRBD2. Germline CDR1 and CDR2: LGHNA and YSLEER. The CDR3 length is 18 residues. Losses at the gene ends were 0 bases for V and 5 bases for J; bases not matched to a gene: 9. In nucleotides, the CDR3 is TGCGCCAGCAGCCAAGATGCTAGCGGGGGCCCGGTTACCGGGGAGCTGTTTTTT. Amino acids: CASSQDASGGPVTGELFF.

This clonotype was observed a handful of times. V and J are TRBV28 and TRBJ2-7; 7 bases map to TRBD1. V was clipped by 6 bases and J by 0 bases; unmatched bases: 5. Germline CDR1 is MDHEN and CDR2 is SYDVKM. The CDR3 runs 14 residues. The CDR3 nucleotides read TGTGCCAGCAGACACCAGGGGGTCTCCTACGAGCAGTACGTC. Translating gives CASRHQGVSYEQYV.

This clonotype was observed a handful of times. This chain links TRBV7-9 with TRBJ2-2, with no clear D. Germline V CDR1 and CDR2: SEHNR, FQNEAQ (reference sequence). The CDR3 has 12 residues. V lost 7 bases, J lost 5 bases, and 8 bases lay in between. CDR3 protein: CASTRGTGELFF. As DNA, the CDR3 is TGTGCCAGCACCCGTGGAACCGGGGAGCTGTTTTTT.

The chain couples TRBV4-1 to TRBJ2-3; D is unclear. Germline V CDR1 and CDR2: MGHRA, YSYEKL. This CDR3 comprises 15 residues. The V gene lost 0 bases and the J gene lost 6 bases, with 13 bases spanning the gap. CDR3 residues: CASSQDWTKADTQYF. CDR3 coding DNA: TGCGCCAGCAGCCAAGACTGGACCAAGGCTGATACGCAGTATTTT.

This clonotype was counted a few times. The chain carries TRBV5-1 and TRBJ2-7, with D perhaps TRBD1 (6 bases). V was cut by 4 bases and J by 3 bases, with 17 bases left in between. CDR1 and CDR2 (germline): SGHRS, YFSETQ. The CDR3 extends over 15 amino acids. The CDR3 loop reads CASSGETGPGYEQYF. The CDR3 DNA sequence: TGCGCCAGCAGCGGGGAGACAGGTCCGGGCTACGAGCAGTACTTC.

The V call is TRBV9, the J call TRBJ1-4, with D maybe TRBD1 (6 bases). This CDR3 region has 16 residues. Germline V lookup: CDR1 SGDLS, CDR2 YYNGEE. V lost 4 bases to trimming and J lost 4 bases, with 17 bases between them. Here the CDR3 DNA reads TGTGCCAGCAGCCTCCGTGGGGGGGCGGGTAATGAAAAACTGTTTTTT. This gives the protein CASSLRGGAGNEKLFF.

The J gene is TRBJ2-7, the V gene TRBV30; no firm D call. This CDR3 has 13 residues. V was cut by 2 bases and J by 2 bases, with 10 bases left in between. Germline lookup yields CDR1 GTSNPN and CDR2 SVGIG (reference sequence). The CDR3 protein is CAWSSQAAYEQYF. CDR3 nucleotide sequence: TGTGCCTGGAGTTCCCAGGCTGCCTACGAGCAGTACTTC.

This clonotype was seen more than once but under ten times. This rearrangement joins TRBV18 to TRBJ1-1; 10 positions match TRBD1. This CDR3 is built from 15 residues. The V gene's germline CDR1 is KGHSH and CDR2 LQKENI. V gave up 0 bases and J gave up 7 bases; unmatched junction bases: 5. The CDR3 loop is CASSPPGTGADEAFF. CDR3 coding DNA: TGTGCCAGCTCACCACCCGGGACAGGGGCAGATGAAGCTTTCTTT. The full variable domain, its missing parts supplied by reference TRBV18 and TRBJ1-1, is NAGVMQNPRHLVRRRGQEARLRCSPMKGHSHVYWYRQLPEEGLKFMVYLQKENIIDESGMPKERFSAEFPKEGPSILRIQQVVRGDSAAYFCASSPPGTGADEAFFGQGTRLTVV.

This clonotype was counted once. V and J are TRBV30 and TRBJ2-1; the D gene is possibly TRBD2 (6 bases). With 1 base removed from V and 4 bases from J, the gap between germline ends came to 11 bases. CDR3 length: 14 amino acids. The germline CDR1 and CDR2 sequences are GTSNPN and SVGIG (reference sequence). CDR3 residues: CAWSARGWYNEQFF. The CDR3 DNA sequence: TGTGCCTGGAGTGCGCGGGGTTGGTACAATGAGCAGTTCTTC.

The chain couples TRBV4-2 to TRBJ2-5; the D call may be TRBD1 or TRBD2 (5 bases each). Germline CDR1 and CDR2: LGHNA and YNFKEQ. The V end was cut by 1 base, the J end by 0 bases, with 9 bases between. The CDR3 covers 15 residues. CDR3 sequence reads: CASSQVEGYQETQYF. DNA of the CDR3: TGTGCCAGCAGCCAAGTAGAGGGGTACCAAGAGACCCAGTACTTC.

There are many counts of this clonotype. The V and J genes are TRBV5-6 and TRBJ2-5; D is uncertain. The CDR3 sequence is 12 residues long. In germline, CDR1 is SGHDT, CDR2 YYEEEE. The V and J ends lost 1 base and 4 bases respectively, with 5 bases between them. CDR3 in amino acids: CASSLYRETQYF. CDR3 bases: TGTGCCAGCAGCTTGTATAGAGAGACCCAGTACTTC.

The V call is TRBV9, the J call TRBJ2-3, with D tentatively TRBD2 (6 bases). From germline, CDR1 is SGDLS and CDR2 YYNGEE. This CDR3 is 15 amino acids long. V lost 0 bases to trimming and J lost 3 bases, with 11 bases between them. CDR3 protein: CASSVDFGGTDTQYF. Here the CDR3 DNA reads TGTGCCAGCAGCGTAGATTTTGGGGGGACAGATACGCAGTATTTT.

This clonotype was picked up a small number of times. V gene TRBV12-3 or TRBV12-4 combines with J gene TRBJ1-5; 7 bases are a match to TRBD1. This CDR3 has 17 amino acids. The V and J ends lost 4 bases and 7 bases, in that order; junction bases with no gene match: 16. The CDR3 nucleotides read TGTGCCAGCAGTTCAGGAACCGGACAGGCGGCCGTACAGCCCCAGCATTTT. It specifies CASSSGTGQAAVQPQHF.

This clonotype showed up just a few times. J is TRBJ1-2 and V is TRBV7-6, with D possibly being TRBD1 (6 bases). There are 13 residues in the CDR3. Germline V CDR1 and CDR2: SGHVS, FNYEAQ. V was cut by 5 bases and J by 2 bases, with 9 bases left in between. The CDR3 DNA reads TGTGCCAGCAGCACCGGGACAAACTATGGCTACACCTTC. Protein: CASSTGTNYGYTF.

This clonotype was detected a few times. The chain combines TRBV24-1 with TRBJ2-2; D possibly corresponds to TRBD2 (7 bases). The CDR3 extends over 16 amino acids. Germline V gene lookup returns CDR1 KGHDR and CDR2 SFDVKD. V lost 4 bases, J lost 6 bases, and 17 bases lay in between. The CDR3 here is CATSDPGGASAGELFF. The CDR3 DNA is TGTGCCACCAGTGACCCTGGGGGGGCTTCTGCCGGGGAGCTGTTTTTT.